The table lists the clone carrying this TCR beta chain with many counts. Its target is not known. Germline lookup yields CDR1 DFQATT and CDR2 SNEGSKA (reference sequence). CDR3 length equals 14 residues. With 5 bases clipped from V and 0 bases from J, the junction kept 4 bases outside the gene matches. These data belong to a study of neurological immune-mediated disorders. Study-wide results and caveats: Subjects shared no identical expanded-clone CDR3 amino acid sequences, suggesting private TCR-beta repertoires in all groups.

The cDNA was generated by 5'RACE with 10-nucleotide random UMIs. From the 5' RACE reads, TCRdb called clonotypes with MiXCR, one entry per CDR3 protein. The data show fewer than 40,000 distinct CDR3 sequences, more than 4.5% seen once. The receptor was derived from a young man in good health. The specimen sequenced was CD4+ T cells from blood. The chain has TRBV20-1 and TRBJ2-1, with 7 bases lining up with TRBD1. This chain's CDR3 is CSAPRGHSYNEQFF. CDR3 in DNA: TGCAGTGCTCCAAGGGGGCACTCCTACAATGAGCAGTTCTTC.